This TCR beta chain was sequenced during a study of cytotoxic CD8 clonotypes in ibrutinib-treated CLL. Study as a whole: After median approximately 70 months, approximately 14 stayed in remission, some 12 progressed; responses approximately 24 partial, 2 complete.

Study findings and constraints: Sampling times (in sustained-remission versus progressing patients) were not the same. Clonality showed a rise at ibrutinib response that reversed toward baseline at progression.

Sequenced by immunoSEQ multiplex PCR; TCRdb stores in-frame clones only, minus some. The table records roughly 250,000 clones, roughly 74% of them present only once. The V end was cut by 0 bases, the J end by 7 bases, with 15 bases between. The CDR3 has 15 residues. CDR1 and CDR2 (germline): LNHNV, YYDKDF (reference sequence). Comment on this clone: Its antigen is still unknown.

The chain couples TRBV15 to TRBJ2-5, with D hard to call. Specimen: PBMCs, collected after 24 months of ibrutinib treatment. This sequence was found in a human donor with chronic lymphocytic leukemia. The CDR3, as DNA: TGTGCCACCAGCAGAGATGTGGGCTTAATGGTGACCCAGTACTTC. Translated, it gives CATSRDVGLMVTQYF.